The TCR beta chain described here comes from a study of CD8+CD57+ T cells in acquired aplastic anemia. Across the study: Sorted CD4+ and CD8+ cells yielded DNA averaging approximately 3 ug. Study-wide findings and caveats: Patients and controls were found to share approximately 31 CD8+ CDR3 sequences.

With 6 bases clipped from V and 0 bases from J, the junction kept 4 bases outside the gene matches. Per the germline V gene, CDR1 is SNHLY and CDR2 is FYNNEI. CDR3 size: 15 residues. CD8+CD57+ cell expansion had been shown by flow cytometry in patients chosen for sequencing. Among the patients, all had severe acquired aplastic anemia. Blood samples were obtained from patients who had received no prior therapy. Concerning this clonotype: Its specificity is unknown.

TCR beta VDJ combinations and CDR3 sequences were profiled from genomic DNA. TCRdb reanalysed the reads using MiXCR and keeps one entry per CDR3 protein. In the table there are about 170,000 distinct CDR3 sequences, 45% to 55% of which are singletons. J is TRBJ2-2 and V is TRBV2; 7 bases align to TRBD1. The TCR originated in a human donor with aplastic anemia. The sequenced sample was sorted CD4+, CD8+, or CD8+CD57+ T cells (not recorded which) from PBMCs. CDR3 protein: CASRKDRTNTGELFF. CDR3 nucleotides: TGTGCCAGCAGGAAGGACAGGACGAACACCGGGGAGCTGTTTTTT.